Included here is one T cell receptor (beta chain) sequence, with context. The CDR3 is 15 amino acids. V was cut by 2 bases and J by 8 bases, with 13 bases left in between. Germline V gene lookup returns CDR1 MNHEY and CDR2 SVGAGI. Together with a sample-barcoded 5' primer, a J-beta primer mix was included in a second PCR lasting about 6 to 11 cycles. In TCRdb, the 5' RACE reads were re-called with MiXCR into one record per CDR3 protein. The table lists approximately 900,000 distinct CDR3 sequences, about 44% of them singletons. The data are from a study of blood T cells in healthy people across ages. The chain uses TRBV6-5 and TRBJ1-6; D is unresolved. The sequence was obtained from a man in his thirties or forties in good health. Sample: blood. In DNA, the CDR3 is TGTGCCAGCAGTTACCCTGGCAGGCAATATTCACCCCTCCACTTT. As protein: CASSYPGRQYSPLHF.